This entry features one TCR beta chain sequence. Under the authors' procedure: Quantification of nucleated cells was approximated via reference gene primer amplification. Only in-frame clones appear in the TCRdb table, and some are missing; sequencing was by immunoSEQ multiplex PCR. Clonal size and the V and J genes are those of that table, whereas D and trimming came from the DNA. Of hundreds of thousands of clones in the sample, 75% to 90% are singletons; the top ten hold approximately 9.8%. The data were obtained in a study of blood T cell repertoires in COVID-19. CDR3 length: 16 amino acids. Germline CDR1 is SGDLS and CDR2 is YYNGEE. V lost 0 bases and J lost 0, with 10 bases in between. This study enrolled people aged about 18 to 100 from about two dozen US geographic areas. Cohort allocation depended upon clinical history that participants reported.

Material for sequencing was PBMCs or T cells enriched from blood (not recorded which). This TCR was recovered from a woman aged 40 to 55 who had recovered from COVID-19. The V gene is TRBV9, the J gene TRBJ1-3; D is unclear. CDR3 amino acids: CASSVGMGSSGNTIYF. CDR3 DNA sequence: TGTGCCAGCAGCGTAGGTATGGGGAGCTCTGGAAACACCATATATTTT.